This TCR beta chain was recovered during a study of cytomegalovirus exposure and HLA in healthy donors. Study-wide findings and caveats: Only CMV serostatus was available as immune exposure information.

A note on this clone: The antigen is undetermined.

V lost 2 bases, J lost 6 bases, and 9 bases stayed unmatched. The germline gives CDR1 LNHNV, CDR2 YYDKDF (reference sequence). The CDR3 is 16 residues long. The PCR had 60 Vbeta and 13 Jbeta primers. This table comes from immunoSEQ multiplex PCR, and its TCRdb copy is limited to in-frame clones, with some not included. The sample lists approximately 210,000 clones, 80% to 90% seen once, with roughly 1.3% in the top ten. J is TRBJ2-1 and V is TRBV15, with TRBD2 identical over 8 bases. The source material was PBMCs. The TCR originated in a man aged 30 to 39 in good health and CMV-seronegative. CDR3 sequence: CATSRPGGERGNEQFF. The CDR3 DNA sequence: TGTGCCACCAGCAGACCCGGGGGGGAAAGAGGCAATGAGCAGTTCTTC.